This T cell receptor (beta chain) is drawn from a study of T cell responses to AZD1222 COVID-19 vaccine. Regarding the study as a whole: Two AZD1222 administrations were followed by greater Spike-specific TCR breadth and depth. Close to half of all spike-specific TCRs reportedly target regions of the variants that are unmutated.

Looked up from germline, CDR1 is MNHEY and CDR2 is SVGEGT. With 5 bases clipped from V and 4 bases from J, the junction kept 5 bases outside the gene matches. The CDR3 is 14 amino acids. Produced via immunoSEQ multiplex PCR; TCRdb's table is partial and in-frame only. The sample lists approximately 160,000 clones, approximately 90% seen once, with approximately 3% in the top ten. This clone was counted a single time. As yet, its antigen is unknown. The TCR originated in an adult in good health. The sample consisted of peripheral blood, taken on day 0 of AZD1222 vaccination. The chain uses TRBV6-2 or TRBV6-3 and TRBJ1-5, with TRBD1 matching over 7 bases. The CDR3 loop is CASSNQGGNQPQHF. In nucleotides, the CDR3 is TGTGCCAGCAGTAACCAGGGGGGGAATCAGCCCCAGCATTTT.